This T cell receptor (beta chain) comes out of a study of tumor and adjacent non-tumor tissue in lung cancer. This clonotype was counted between two and nine times. Germline V CDR1 and CDR2: KGHDR, SFDVKD. With V trimmed by 4 bases and J by 2 bases, 8 bases remained unmatched. This CDR3 has 16 amino acids. A modified ARM-PCR protocol with three rounds of nested PCR amplified TCRbeta. One entry per CDR3 protein results from TCRdb running MiXCR on the multiplex PCR reads. The table lists under 150,000 distinct CDR3 sequences, approximately 72% of them singletons, with around a sixth in the top ten. RNA was extracted from bulk tissue without any cell sorting. Donors were chemotherapy-naive, newly diagnosed lung cancer surgical patients in China, August–November 2014.

This sequence joins TRBV24-1 and TRBJ2-7, with 9 bases identical to TRBD1. This TCR was sampled from a man in his fifties or sixties with small cell lung cancer. Sequencing was carried out using lung tumor tissue. CDR3 residues: CATSDAGTGIPYEQYV. CDR3 in DNA: TGTGCCACCAGTGACGCCGGGACAGGGATCCCCTACGAGCAGTACGTC.